This T cell receptor beta chain was profiled in a study of cytomegalovirus exposure and HLA in healthy donors. This clone is a singleton in its sample. Its specificity is not known. A junction boundary mismatches the germline segment, possibly from a read error. Study-wide results and limits: The availability of immune exposure information extended only to CMV serostatus. A later analysis linked a missense variant in DCLRE1C to the trimming of TCR beta V and J genes.

At sampling all donors were nominally healthy, likely with unrecorded immune exposures. It was with 60 Vbeta and 13 Jbeta primers that the PCR ran. Here immunoSEQ multiplex PCR was the method, and the copy in TCRdb shows in-frame clones only, minus some. This sample has about 160,000 clones, with 70% to 80% found just once. This TCR was sampled from a man younger than 40 in good health and CMV-seronegative. The specimen was PBMCs.

The DNA for the CDR3 is TGTGCCAGCTCAGAAGGACAGCCGGCCGCGCATAGCTATCAGCCCCAGCATTTT. Protein sequence: CASSEGQPAAHSYQPQHF. The chain carries TRBV18 and TRBJ1-5; TRBD1 is a possible D gene (6 bases). The CDR3 sequence is 18 residues long. The germline CDR1 and CDR2 sequences are KGHSH and LQKENI.